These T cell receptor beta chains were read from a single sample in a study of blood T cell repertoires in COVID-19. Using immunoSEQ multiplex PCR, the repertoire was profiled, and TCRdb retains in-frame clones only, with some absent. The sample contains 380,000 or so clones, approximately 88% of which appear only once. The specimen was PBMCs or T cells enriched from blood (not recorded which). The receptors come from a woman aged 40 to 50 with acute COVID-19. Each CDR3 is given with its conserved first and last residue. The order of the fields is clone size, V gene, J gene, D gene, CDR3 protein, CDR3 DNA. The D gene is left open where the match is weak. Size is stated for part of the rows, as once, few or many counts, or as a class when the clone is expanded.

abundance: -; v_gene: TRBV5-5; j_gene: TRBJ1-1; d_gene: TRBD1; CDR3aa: CASSWRTGDTEAFF; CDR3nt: TGTGCCAGCAGCTGGAGGACAGGGGACACTGAAGCTTTCTTT
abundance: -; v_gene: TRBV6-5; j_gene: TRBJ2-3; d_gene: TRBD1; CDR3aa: CASPGTGGTDTQYF; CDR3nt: TGTGCCAGCCCCGGGACAGGGGGCACAGATACGCAGTATTTT
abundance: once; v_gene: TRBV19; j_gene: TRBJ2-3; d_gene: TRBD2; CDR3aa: CASSSGWTSGGSTDTQYF; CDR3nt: TGTGCCAGTAGTAGTGGTTGGACTAGCGGGGGGAGCACAGATACGCAGTATTTT
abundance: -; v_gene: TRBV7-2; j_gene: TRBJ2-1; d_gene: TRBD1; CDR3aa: CASSFVTGENEQFF; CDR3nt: TGTGCCAGCAGCTTCGTGACAGGGGAGAATGAGCAGTTCTTC
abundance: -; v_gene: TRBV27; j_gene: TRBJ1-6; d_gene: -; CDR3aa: CASSLGRPGNSPLHF; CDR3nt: TGTGCCAGCAGTTTAGGGAGGCCCGGAAATTCACCCCTCCACTTT
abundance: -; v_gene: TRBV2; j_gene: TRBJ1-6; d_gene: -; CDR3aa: CASSSSDWRGSPLHF; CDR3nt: TGTGCCAGCAGTTCGTCGGACTGGAGGGGTTCACCCCTCCACTTT
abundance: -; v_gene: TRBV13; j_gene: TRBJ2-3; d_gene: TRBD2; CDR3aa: CASSLEAGGPSDTQYF; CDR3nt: TGTGCCAGCAGCTTAGAAGCGGGGGGGCCATCAGATACGCAGTATTTT
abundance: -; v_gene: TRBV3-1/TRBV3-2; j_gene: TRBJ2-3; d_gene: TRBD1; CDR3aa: CASSWIYGTGPDTQYF; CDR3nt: TGTGCCAGCAGTTGGATATACGGGACAGGGCCAGATACGCAGTATTTT
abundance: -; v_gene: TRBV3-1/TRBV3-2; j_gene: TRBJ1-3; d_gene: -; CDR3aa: CASSQDGSSGNTIYF; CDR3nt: TGTGCCAGCAGCCAAGACGGGAGCTCTGGAAACACCATATATTTT
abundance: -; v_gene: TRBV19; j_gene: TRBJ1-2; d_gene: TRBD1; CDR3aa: CASMGQGVEYGYTF; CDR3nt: TGTGCCAGTATGGGACAGGGGGTCGAATATGGCTACACCTTC
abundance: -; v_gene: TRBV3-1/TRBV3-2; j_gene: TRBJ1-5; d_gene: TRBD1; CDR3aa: CASSQPLDRSNQPQHF; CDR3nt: TGTGCCAGCAGCCAACCCCTGGACAGGAGCAATCAGCCCCAGCATTTT
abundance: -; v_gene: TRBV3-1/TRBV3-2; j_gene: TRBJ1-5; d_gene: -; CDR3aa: CASSPGFPPQHF; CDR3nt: TGTGCCAGCAGCCCGGGATTCCCGCCCCAGCATTTT
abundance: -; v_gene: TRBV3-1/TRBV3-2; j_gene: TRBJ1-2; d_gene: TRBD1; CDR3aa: CASSQEVRTGGSWGYTF; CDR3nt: TGTGCCAGCAGCCAAGAAGTCAGGACAGGGGGCAGTTGGGGCTACACCTTC
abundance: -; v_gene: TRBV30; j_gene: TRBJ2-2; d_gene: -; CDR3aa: CAWSATSGRTGELFF; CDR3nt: TGTGCCTGGTCCGCTACCAGCGGGCGTACCGGGGAGCTGTTTTTT
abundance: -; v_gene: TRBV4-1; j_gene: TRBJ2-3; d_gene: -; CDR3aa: CASSPGARGADTQYF; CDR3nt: TGCGCCAGCAGCCCAGGGGCTCGGGGGGCAGATACGCAGTATTTT
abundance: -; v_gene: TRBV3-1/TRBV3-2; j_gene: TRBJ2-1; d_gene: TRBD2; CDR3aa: CASSQVVGGIYNEQFF; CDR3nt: TGTGCCAGCAGCCAAGTGGTCGGGGGGATATACAATGAGCAGTTCTTC
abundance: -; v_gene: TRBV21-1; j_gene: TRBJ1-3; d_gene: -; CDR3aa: CASSKVQDRSSGNTIYF; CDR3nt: TGTGCCAGCAGCAAAGTTCAGGACAGAAGCTCTGGAAACACCATATATTTT
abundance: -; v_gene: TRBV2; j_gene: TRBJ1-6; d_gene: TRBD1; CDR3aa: CATPSGQNNSPLHF; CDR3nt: TGTGCCACCCCGTCGGGACAGAATAATTCACCCCTCCACTTT
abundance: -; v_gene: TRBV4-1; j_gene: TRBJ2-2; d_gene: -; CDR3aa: CASSQLIANTGELFF; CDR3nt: TGCGCCAGCAGCCAACTTATAGCGAACACCGGGGAGCTGTTTTTT
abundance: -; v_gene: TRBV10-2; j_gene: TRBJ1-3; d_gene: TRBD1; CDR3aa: CASKGTAGNTIYF; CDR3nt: TGCGCCAGCAAAGGGACAGCTGGAAACACCATATATTTT
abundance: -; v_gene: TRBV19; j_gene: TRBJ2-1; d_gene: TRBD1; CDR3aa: CASNRGPYNEQFF; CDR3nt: TGTGCCAGTAACAGGGGGCCTTACAATGAGCAGTTCTTC
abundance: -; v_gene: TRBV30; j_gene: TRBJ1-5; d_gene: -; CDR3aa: CAWSRGAIGNQPQHF; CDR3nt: TGTGCCTGGAGTCGGGGGGCGATCGGCAATCAGCCCCAGCATTTT
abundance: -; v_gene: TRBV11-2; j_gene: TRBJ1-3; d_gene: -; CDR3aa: CASSVRGTGNTIYF; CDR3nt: TGTGCCAGCAGCGTTAGGGGGACTGGAAACACCATATATTTT
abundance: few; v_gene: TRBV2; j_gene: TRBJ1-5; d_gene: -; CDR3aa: CAVRGEGNQPQHF; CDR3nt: TGTGCCGTCCGGGGTGAGGGCAATCAGCCCCAGCATTTT
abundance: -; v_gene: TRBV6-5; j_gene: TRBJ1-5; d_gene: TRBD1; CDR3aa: CASTLGQGQPQHF; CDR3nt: TGTGCCAGCACCCTAGGACAGGGACAGCCCCAGCATTTT
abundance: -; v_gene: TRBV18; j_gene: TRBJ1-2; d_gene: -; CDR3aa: CASSPQTGRYGYTF; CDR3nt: TGTGCCAGCTCACCACAGACAGGCAGATATGGCTACACCTTC
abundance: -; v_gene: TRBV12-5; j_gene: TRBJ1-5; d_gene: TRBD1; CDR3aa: CASGLTGGAGSQPQHF; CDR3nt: TGTGCTAGTGGCCTGACAGGGGGCGCGGGAAGTCAGCCCCAGCATTTT
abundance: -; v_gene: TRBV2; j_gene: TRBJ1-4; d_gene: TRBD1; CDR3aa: CASSEGDRVVEKLFF; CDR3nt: TGTGCCAGCAGTGAAGGGGACAGGGTTGTAGAAAAACTGTTTTTT
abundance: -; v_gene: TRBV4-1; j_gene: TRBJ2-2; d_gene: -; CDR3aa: CASSQGLQGTGELFF; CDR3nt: TGCGCCAGCAGCCAGGGCCTCCAAGGCACCGGGGAGCTGTTTTTT
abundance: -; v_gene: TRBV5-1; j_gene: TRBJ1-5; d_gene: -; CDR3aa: CASSLTGVSNQPQHF; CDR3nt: TGCGCCAGCAGCCTGACAGGAGTTAGCAATCAGCCCCAGCATTTT
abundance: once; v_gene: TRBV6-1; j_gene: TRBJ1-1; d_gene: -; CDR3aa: CASSEARASRGTEAFF; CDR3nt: TGTGCCAGCAGTGAAGCGCGAGCTTCCCGGGGCACTGAAGCTTTCTTT
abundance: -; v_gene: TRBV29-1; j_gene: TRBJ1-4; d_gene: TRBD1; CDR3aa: CSVKDRGNGEKLFF; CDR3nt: TGCAGCGTGAAGGACAGGGGGAATGGTGAAAAACTGTTTTTT
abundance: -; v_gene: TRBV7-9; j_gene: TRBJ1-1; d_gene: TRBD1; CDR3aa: CASSLATGWHTEAFF; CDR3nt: TGTGCCAGCAGCTTAGCGACAGGGTGGCACACTGAAGCTTTCTTT
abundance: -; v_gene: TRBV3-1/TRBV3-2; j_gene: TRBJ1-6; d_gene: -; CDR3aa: CASSLDYSYNSPLHF; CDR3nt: TGTGCCAGCAGCCTAGACTACTCCTATAATTCACCCCTCCACTTT
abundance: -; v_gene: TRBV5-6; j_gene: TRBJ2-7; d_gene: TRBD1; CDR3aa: CASSSTGAYEQYF; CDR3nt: TGTGCCAGCAGCTCCACAGGGGCCTACGAGCAGTACTTC
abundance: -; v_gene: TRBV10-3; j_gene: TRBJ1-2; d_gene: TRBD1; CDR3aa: CAISVPGGYGYTF; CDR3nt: TGTGCCATCAGTGTTCCAGGGGGTTATGGCTACACCTTC
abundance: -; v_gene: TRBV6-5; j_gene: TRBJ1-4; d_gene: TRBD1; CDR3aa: CASSYIGQGDEKLFF; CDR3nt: TGTGCCAGCAGTTACATCGGACAGGGGGATGAAAAACTGTTTTTT
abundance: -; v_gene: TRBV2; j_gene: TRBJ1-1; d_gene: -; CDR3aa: CASSEAQGLNTEAFF; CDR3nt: TGTGCCAGCAGTGAAGCACAGGGTTTGAACACTGAAGCTTTCTTT
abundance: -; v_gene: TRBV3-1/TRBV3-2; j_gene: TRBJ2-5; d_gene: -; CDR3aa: CASSQRTVQETQYF; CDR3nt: TGTGCCAGCAGCCAGAGGACAGTGCAAGAGACCCAGTACTTC
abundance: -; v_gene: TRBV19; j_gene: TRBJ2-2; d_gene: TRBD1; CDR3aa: CASSIRTGNTGELFF; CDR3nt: TGTGCCAGTAGTATTAGGACAGGGAACACCGGGGAGCTGTTTTTT
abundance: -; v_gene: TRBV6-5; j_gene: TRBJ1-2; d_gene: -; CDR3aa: CASSYSPGVYDGYTF; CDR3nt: TGTGCCAGCAGTTACTCGCCAGGGGTATACGATGGCTACACCTTC
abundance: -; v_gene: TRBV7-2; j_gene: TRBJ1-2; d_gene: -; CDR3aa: CASSLASGTYYGYTF; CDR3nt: TGTGCCAGCAGCTTAGCGTCAGGGACTTACTATGGCTACACCTTC
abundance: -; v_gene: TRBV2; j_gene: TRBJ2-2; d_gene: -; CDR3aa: CASTGAGELFF; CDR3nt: TGTGCCAGCACGGGGGCCGGGGAGCTGTTTTTT
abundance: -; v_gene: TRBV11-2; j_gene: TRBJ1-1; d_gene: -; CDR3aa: CASRLSENTEAFF; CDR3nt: TGTGCCAGCAGACTCAGCGAGAACACTGAAGCTTTCTTT
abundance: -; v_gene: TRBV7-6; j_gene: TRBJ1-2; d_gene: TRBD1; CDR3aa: CASSLTGDRGYTF; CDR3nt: TGTGCCAGCAGCTTGACAGGGGACCGTGGCTACACCTTC
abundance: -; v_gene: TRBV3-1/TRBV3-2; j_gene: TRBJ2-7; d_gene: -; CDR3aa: CASSQNRGKSNEQYF; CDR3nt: TGTGCCAGCAGCCAAAATCGGGGGAAGAGCAACGAGCAGTACTTC
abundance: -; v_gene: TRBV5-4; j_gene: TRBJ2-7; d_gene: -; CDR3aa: CASSLASPTYEQYF; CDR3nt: TGTGCCAGCAGCTTGGCTAGTCCAACCTACGAGCAGTACTTC
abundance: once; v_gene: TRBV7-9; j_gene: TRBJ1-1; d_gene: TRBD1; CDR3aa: CASSRGGEGSAEAFF; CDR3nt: TGTGCCAGCAGCCGAGGGGGCGAGGGGTCCGCTGAAGCTTTCTTT
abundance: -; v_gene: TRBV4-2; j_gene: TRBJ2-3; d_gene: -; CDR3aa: CASSQSVATDTQYF; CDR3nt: TGTGCCAGCAGCCAAAGTGTAGCCACAGATACGCAGTATTTT
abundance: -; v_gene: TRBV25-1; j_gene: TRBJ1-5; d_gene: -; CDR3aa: CASSESGGNQPQHF; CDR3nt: TGTGCCAGCAGTGAATCCGGAGGTAATCAGCCCCAGCATTTT
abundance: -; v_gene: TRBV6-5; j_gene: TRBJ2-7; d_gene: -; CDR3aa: CASSGTKSSYEQYF; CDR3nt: TGTGCCAGCTCCGGGACAAAGAGCTCCTACGAGCAGTACTTC
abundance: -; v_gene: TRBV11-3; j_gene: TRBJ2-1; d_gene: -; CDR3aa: CASSLGASRYNEQFF; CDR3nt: TGTGCCAGCAGCTTAGGGGCTAGCCGCTACAATGAGCAGTTCTTC
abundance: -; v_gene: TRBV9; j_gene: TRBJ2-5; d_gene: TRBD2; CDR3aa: CASSVGTSGQETQYF; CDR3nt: TGTGCCAGCAGCGTAGGGACTAGCGGCCAAGAGACCCAGTACTTC
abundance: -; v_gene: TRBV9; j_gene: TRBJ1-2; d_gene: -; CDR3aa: CASSGQPERDYGYTF; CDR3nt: TGTGCCAGCAGCGGACAGCCGGAGCGAGACTATGGCTACACCTTC
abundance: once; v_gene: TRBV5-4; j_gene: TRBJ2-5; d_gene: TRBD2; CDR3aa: CASSPGTSGGPQETQYF; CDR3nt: TGTGCCAGCAGCCCGGGGACTAGCGGAGGACCGCAAGAGACCCAGTACTTC